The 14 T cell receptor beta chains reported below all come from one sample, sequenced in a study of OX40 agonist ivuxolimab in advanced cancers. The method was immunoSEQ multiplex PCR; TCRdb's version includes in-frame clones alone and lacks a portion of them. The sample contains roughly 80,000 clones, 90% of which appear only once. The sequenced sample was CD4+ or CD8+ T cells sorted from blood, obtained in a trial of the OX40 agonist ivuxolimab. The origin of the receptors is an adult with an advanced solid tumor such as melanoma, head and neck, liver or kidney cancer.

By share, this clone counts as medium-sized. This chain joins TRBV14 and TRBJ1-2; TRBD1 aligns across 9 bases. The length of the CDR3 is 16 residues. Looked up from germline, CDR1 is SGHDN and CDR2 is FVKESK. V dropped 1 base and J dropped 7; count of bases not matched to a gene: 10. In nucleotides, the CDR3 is TGTGCCAGCAGCCAAGGATTATTGGACAGGGGACTTGGCTACACCTTC. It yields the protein CASSQGLLDRGLGYTF.

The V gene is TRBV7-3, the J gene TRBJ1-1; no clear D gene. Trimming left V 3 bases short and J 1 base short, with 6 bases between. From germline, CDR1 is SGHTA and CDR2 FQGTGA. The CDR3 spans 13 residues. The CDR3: CASSFHWNTEAFF. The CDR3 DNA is TGTGCCAGCAGCTTTCATTGGAACACTGAAGCTTTCTTT.

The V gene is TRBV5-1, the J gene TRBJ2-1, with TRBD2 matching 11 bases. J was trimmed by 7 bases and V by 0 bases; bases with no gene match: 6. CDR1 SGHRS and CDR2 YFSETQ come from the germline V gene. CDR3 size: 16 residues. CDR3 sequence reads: CASSLEGSGRGNEQFF. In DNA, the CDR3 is TGCGCCAGCAGCTTGGAAGGTAGCGGGAGGGGTAATGAGCAGTTCTTC.

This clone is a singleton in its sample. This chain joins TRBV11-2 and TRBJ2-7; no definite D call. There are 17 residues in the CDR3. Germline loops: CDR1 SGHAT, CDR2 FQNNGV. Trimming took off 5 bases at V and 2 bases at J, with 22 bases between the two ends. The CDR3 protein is CASSLASSFLKTYEQYF. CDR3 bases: TGTGCCAGCAGCCTGGCGTCAAGCTTCCTCAAAACCTACGAGCAGTACTTC. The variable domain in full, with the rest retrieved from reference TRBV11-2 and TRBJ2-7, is EAGVAQSPRYKIIEKRQSVAFWCNPISGHATLYWYQQILGQGPKLLIQFQNNGVVDDSQLPKDRFSAERLKGVDSTLKIQPAKLEDSAVYLCASSLASSFLKTYEQYFGPGTRLTVT.

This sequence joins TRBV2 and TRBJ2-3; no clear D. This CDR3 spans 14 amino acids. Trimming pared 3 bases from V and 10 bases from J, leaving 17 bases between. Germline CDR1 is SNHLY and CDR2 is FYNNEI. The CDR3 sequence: CASSDRQRPRAQYF. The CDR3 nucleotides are TGTGCCAGCAGTGATAGGCAACGCCCTAGAGCGCAGTATTTT.

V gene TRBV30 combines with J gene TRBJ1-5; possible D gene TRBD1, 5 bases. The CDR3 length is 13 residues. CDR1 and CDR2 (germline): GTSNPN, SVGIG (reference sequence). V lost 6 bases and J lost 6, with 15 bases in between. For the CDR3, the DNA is TGTGCCTGCAGACGACAGCCGGGTCAGCCCCAGCATTTT. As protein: CACRRQPGQPQHF.

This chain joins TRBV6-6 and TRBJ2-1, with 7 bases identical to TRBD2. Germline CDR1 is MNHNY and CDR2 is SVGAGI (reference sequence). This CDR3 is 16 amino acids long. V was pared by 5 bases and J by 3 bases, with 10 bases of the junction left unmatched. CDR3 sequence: CASSQDLAANYNEQFF. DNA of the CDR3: TGTGCCAGCAGTCAGGATCTAGCGGCCAACTACAATGAGCAGTTCTTC.

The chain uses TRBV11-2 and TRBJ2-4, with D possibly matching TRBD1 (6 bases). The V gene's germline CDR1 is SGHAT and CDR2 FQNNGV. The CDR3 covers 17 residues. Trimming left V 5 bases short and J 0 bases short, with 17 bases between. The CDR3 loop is CASSPRQGLIAKNIQYF. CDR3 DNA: TGTGCCAGCAGCCCCCGGCAGGGGCTTATAGCCAAAAACATTCAGTACTTC. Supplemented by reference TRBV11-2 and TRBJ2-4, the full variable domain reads EAGVAQSPRYKIIEKRQSVAFWCNPISGHATLYWYQQILGQGPKLLIQFQNNGVVDDSQLPKDRFSAERLKGVDSTLKIQPAKLEDSAVYLCASSPRQGLIAKNIQYFGAGTRLSVL.

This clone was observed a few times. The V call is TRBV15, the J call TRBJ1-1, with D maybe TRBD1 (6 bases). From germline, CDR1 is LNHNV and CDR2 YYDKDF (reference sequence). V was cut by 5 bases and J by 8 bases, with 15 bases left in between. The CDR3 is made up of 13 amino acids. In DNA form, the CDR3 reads TGTGCCACCAGCGACCGACAGGTTAGGGAAGCTTTCTTT. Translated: CATSDRQVREAFF. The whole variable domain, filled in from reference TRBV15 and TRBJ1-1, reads DAMVIQNPRYQVTQFGKPVTLSCSQTLNHNVMYWYQQKSSQAPKLLFHYYDKDFNNEADTPDNFQSRRPNTSFCFLDIRSPGLGDTAMYLCATSDRQVREAFFGQGTRLTVV.

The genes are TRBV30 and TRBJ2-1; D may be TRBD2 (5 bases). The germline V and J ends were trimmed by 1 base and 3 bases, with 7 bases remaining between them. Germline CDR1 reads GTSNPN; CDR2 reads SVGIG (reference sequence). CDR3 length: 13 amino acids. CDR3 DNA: TGTGCCTGGAGTGCGGGGTTCTACAATGAGCAGTTCTTC. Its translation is CAWSAGFYNEQFF.

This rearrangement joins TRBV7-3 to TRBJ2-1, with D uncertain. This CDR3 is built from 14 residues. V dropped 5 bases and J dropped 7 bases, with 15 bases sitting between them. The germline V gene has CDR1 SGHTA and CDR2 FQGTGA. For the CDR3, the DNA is TGTGCCAGCAGCCTCGACCCCGTTGGAAATGAGCAGTTCTTC. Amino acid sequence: CASSLDPVGNEQFF.

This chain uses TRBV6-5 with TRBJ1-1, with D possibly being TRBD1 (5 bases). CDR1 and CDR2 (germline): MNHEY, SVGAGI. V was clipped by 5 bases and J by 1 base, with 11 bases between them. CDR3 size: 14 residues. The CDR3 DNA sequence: TGTGCCAGCAGTGGACCCGGGGGGAACACTGAAGCTTTCTTT. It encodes CASSGPGGNTEAFF.

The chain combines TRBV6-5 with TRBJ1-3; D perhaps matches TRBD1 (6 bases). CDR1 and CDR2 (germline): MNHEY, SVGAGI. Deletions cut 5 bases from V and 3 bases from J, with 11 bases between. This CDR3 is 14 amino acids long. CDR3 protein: CASSRTVLGNTIYF. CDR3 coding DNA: TGTGCCAGCAGTCGGACAGTCCTTGGAAACACCATATATTTT.

This CDR3 reads CSVESARYNYGYTF. The CDR3 DNA reads TGCAGCGTTGAATCCGCTCGCTATAACTATGGCTACACCTTC. J is TRBJ1-2 and V is TRBV29-1; D gene unclear. Germline V gene sequence: CDR1 SQVTM, CDR2 ANQGSEA. The CDR3 has 14 amino acids. Trimming took 2 bases from V and 1 from J, leaving 11 bases between them.